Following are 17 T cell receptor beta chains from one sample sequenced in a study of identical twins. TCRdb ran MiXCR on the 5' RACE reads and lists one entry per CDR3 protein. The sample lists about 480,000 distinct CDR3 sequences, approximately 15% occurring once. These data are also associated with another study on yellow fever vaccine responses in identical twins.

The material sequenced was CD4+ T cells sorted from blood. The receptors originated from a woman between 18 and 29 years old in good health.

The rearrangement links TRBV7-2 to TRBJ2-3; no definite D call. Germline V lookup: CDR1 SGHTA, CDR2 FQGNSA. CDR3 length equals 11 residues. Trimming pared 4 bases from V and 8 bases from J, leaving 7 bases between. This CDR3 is CASSSASTQYF. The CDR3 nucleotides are TGTGCCAGCAGCTCAGCCTCTACGCAGTATTTT.

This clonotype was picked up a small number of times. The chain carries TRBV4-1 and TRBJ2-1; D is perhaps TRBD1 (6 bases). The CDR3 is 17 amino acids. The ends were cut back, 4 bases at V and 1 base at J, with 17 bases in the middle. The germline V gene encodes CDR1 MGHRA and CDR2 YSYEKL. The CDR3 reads CASSLRLGQASYNEQFF. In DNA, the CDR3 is TGCGCCAGCAGCCTTAGACTGGGACAAGCGTCCTACAATGAGCAGTTCTTC.

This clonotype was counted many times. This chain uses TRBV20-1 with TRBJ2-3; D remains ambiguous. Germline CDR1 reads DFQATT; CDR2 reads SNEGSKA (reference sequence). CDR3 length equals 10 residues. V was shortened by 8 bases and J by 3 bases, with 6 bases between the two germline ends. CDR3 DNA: TGCAGTCCCAAAACAGATACGCAGTATTTT. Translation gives CSPKTDTQYF.

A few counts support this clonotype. CDR3 region: CASSQVGREGAKNIQYF. The CDR3 coding sequence is TGTGCCAGCAGCCAAGTAGGGCGGGAGGGAGCCAAAAACATTCAGTACTTC. J is TRBJ2-4 and V is TRBV3-1; 9 nucleotides agree with TRBD2. Per germline, CDR1 LGHDT and CDR2 YNNKEL (reference sequence). V shed 1 base, J shed 0 bases, and the junction held 4 bases outside the gene matches. This CDR3 is 17 amino acids long. The full variable domain, with the rest looked up from reference TRBV3-1 and TRBJ2-4, is DTAVSQTPKYLVTQMGNDKSIKCEQNLGHDTMYWYKQDSKKFLKIMFSYNNKELIINETVPNRFSPKSPDKAHLNLHINSLELGDSAVYFCASSQVGREGAKNIQYFGAGTRLSVL.

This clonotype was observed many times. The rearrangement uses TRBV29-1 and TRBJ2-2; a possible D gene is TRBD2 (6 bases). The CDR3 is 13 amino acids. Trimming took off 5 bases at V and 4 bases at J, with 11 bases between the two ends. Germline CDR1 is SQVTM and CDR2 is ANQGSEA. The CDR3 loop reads CSVTGESTGELFF. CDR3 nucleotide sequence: TGCAGCGTTACGGGGGAGAGCACCGGGGAGCTGTTTTTT.

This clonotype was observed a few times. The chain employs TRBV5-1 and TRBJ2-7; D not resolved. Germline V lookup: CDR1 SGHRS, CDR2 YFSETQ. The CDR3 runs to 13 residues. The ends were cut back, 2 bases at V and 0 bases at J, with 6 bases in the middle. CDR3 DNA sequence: TGCGCCAGCAGCTTTTACAGCTCCTACGAGCAGTACTTC. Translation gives CASSFYSSYEQYF. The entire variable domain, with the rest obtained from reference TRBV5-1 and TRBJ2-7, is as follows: KAGVTQTPRYLIKTRGQQVTLSCSPISGHRSVSWYQQTPGQGLQFLFEYFSETQRNKGNFPGRFSGRQFSNSRSEMNVSTLELGDSALYLCASSFYSSYEQYFGPGTRLTVT.

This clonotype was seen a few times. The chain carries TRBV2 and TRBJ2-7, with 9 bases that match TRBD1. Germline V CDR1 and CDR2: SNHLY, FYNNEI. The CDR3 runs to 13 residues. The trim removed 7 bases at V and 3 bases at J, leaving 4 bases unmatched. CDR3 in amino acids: CASTRDRVYEQYF. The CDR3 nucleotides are TGTGCCAGCACCCGGGACAGGGTCTACGAGCAGTACTTC.

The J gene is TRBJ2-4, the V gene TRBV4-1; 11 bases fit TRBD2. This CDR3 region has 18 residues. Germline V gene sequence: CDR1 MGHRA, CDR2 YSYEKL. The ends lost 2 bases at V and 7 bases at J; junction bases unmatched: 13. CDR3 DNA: TGCGCCAGCAGCCAACGACAACAGGGACTAGCGGTTGCCAACATTCAGTACTTC. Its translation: CASSQRQQGLAVANIQYF.

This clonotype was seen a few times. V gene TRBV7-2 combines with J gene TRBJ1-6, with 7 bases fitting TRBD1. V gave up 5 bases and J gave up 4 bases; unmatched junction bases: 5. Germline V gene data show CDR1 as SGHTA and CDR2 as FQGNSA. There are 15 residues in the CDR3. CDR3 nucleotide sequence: TGTGCCAGCAGCATTCCGGGACAGTATAATTCACCCCTCCACTTT. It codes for CASSIPGQYNSPLHF.

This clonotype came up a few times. CDR3 sequence: CSASSGGENTDTQYF. For the CDR3, the DNA is TGCAGTGCTAGTAGCGGGGGGGAGAACACAGATACGCAGTATTTT. The chain recombines TRBV20-1 with TRBJ2-3; the match to TRBD2 covers 11 bases. Germline V gene sequence: CDR1 DFQATT, CDR2 SNEGSKA (reference sequence). The CDR3 consists of 15 residues. Trimming cost V 3 bases and J 2 bases; bases outside gene matches: 4.

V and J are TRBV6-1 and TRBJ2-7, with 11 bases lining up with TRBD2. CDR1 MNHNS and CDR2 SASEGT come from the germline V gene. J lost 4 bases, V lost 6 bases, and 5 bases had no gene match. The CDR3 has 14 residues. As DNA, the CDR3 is TGTGCCAGCAGCGTACTAGCGGGGGTATACGAGCAGTACTTC. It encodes CASSVLAGVYEQYF.

The CDR3 region has the DNA TGTGCCAGCAGCTTAAACTTCCCCTCGTCCCTAGGCACAGATACGCAGTATTTT. This sequence encodes CASSLNFPSSLGTDTQYF. The rearrangement links TRBV11-2 to TRBJ2-3; D unresolved. Germline values: CDR1 SGHAT, CDR2 FQNNGV. This CDR3 has 18 amino acids. Trimming stripped 2 bases from V and 1 base from J, with 19 bases between. The full variable domain, with the rest looked up from reference TRBV11-2 and TRBJ2-3, is EAGVAQSPRYKIIEKRQSVAFWCNPISGHATLYWYQQILGQGPKLLIQFQNNGVVDDSQLPKDRFSAERLKGVDSTLKIQPAKLEDSAVYLCASSLNFPSSLGTDTQYFGPGTRLTVL.

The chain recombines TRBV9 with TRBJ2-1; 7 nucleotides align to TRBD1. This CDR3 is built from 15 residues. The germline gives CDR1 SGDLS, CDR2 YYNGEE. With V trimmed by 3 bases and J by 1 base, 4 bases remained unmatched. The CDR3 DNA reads TGTGCCAGCAGCGCACACAGGGGATCCTACAATGAGCAGTTCTTC. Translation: CASSAHRGSYNEQFF.

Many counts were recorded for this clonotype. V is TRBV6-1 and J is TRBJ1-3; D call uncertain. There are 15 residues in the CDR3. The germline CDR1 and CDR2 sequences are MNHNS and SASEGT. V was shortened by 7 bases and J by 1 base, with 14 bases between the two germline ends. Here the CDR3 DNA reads TGTGCCAGCACGAGGGTTTACAAGTCTGGAAACACCATATATTTT. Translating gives CASTRVYKSGNTIYF.

The CDR3 spells CASSFPGQSSYEQYF. The CDR3 DNA follows: TGCGCCAGCAGCTTCCCCGGACAGTCCTCCTACGAGCAGTACTTC. This chain connects TRBV5-1 to TRBJ2-7, with TRBD1 as a possible D gene (6 bases). The CDR3 length is 15 residues. Germline V gives CDR1 SGHRS, CDR2 YFSETQ. The V gene lost 2 bases and the J gene lost 0 bases, with 12 bases spanning the gap.

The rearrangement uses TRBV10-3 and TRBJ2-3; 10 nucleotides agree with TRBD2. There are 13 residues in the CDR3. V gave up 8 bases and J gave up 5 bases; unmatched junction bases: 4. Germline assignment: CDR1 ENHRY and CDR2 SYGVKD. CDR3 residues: CAISSGRIDTQYF. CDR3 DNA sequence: TGTGCCATCTCTAGCGGGAGAATAGATACGCAGTATTTT.

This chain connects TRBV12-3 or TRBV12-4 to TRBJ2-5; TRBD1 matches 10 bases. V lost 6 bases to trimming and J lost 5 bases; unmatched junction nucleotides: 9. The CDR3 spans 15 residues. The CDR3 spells CASSLTGGRRETQYF. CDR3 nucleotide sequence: TGTGCCAGCAGCCTGACAGGGGGCAGGAGGGAGACCCAGTACTTC.